This T cell receptor beta chain was obtained from a study of shared clonotypes between healthy human individuals (TCRdb year 2020). For the wider study: A couple of women and a few men aged 18 to 49 years were included in the cohort. For each donor, CD4 naive and CD4 memory were each run on three plates, CD8 naive on two plates, and CD8 memory on one plate. The study deeply sequenced blood TCR repertoires of about 5 healthy adults to estimate repertoire size and the extent of clonotype sharing between individuals. To increase sequencing depth and limit assay-specific biases, different laboratories used diverse techniques to prepare libraries and sequence TCR repertoires. Leukapheresis yielded between about 0.9 and 9.5 billion PBMCs per donor.

A word on this clone: This clone's antigen is unknown. No much larger clone exists at a distance of one base, and base qualities are not known.

The donors were healthy, HIV-negative adults with no recently reported acute infections or vaccinations. All donors were Caucasian adults living in Nashville, Tennessee, USA. CD8 memory samples consisted of magnetically selected CD45RO+ cells combined with CCR7-negative CD45RA+ effector memory (TemRA) cells. After blood collection by leukapheresis, PBMCs were isolated using Ficoll-Histopaque density gradient centrifugation and then cryopreserved in the vapor phase of liquid nitrogen. Analytical flow cytometry was used to check the purity and quantity of every magnetically sorted T cell population. Genomic DNA was isolated from every sorted fraction and measured by UV absorbance on a Nanodrop 2000c. Study-wide findings and limitations: Even with the large sequencing depth, rarefaction of the sorted-subset datasets indicated that sequencing was incomplete. When several donors were compared, the shared fraction of clonotypes was about 5% for naive CD4, 3.5% to 4% for naive CD8, 2% to 2.5% for memory CD4, and approximately 0.4% for memory CD8. The genetic and exposure-history diversity represented was limited by the small number of donors. Higher generation probabilities were observed for clonotypes shared by all four sorted-subset donors than for non-shared clonotypes. Pairwise subsampling indicated that sequencing depth was expected to affect the degree of clonotype sharing among donors. Sampling was restricted to blood, and TCR repertoires in tissue are likely to differ from TCR repertoires in blood. Naive subsets generally had larger estimated clonotype richness than memory subsets.

TCR CDR3 regions were amplified from genomic DNA by multiplex PCR using the deep immunoSEQ assay. For each cell subset, the extracted genomic DNA was distributed evenly across all wells of several immunoSEQ 96-well plates, and each plate served as one replicate. For sorted subsets, each replicate PCR was loaded with 200 ng genomic DNA, equivalent to 30,000 or so T cell genomes. Purified libraries were measured with a Qubit 3.0 fluorometer, size-checked on a Bioanalyzer 2100, and measured again with the KAPA Library Quantification kit. A separate single-read 150-cycle Illumina NextSeq 550 flow cell was used to sequence each immunoSEQ 96-well plate. On the authors' methods: Because the immunoSEQ output included only junctional sequences and no quality scores, the filtering could not be the same as the filtering used for full-length reads. Sequences were annotated with PyIR, a Python wrapper for IgBLAST v1.9, and V/J genes and CDR3 were assigned using IMGT germline references. Any read was removed if the V/J assignment was weak (E-value above 1e-6), the CDR3 was missing, or the read contained stop codons, out-of-frame junctions, or ambiguous translated residues. V3J clonotypes were defined as sequences sharing an identical inferred V gene, J gene, and CDR3 amino acid sequence. Percentage overlap between repertoires was calculated by dividing the number of shared unique clonotypes by the size of the smaller repertoire. Three approaches were used to assess repertoire richness: RTK rarefaction, the Chao1 estimator, and Recon v2.1 estimates of unobserved clonotypes. Generation probabilities for all TCRbeta clonotypes obtained by the gDNA method from a few donors were computed using OLGA. The immuneACCESS repertoire file appears here via TCRdb, limited to in-frame rearrangements. These files lack a portion of the clones; in checked studies, under half of the deficit traces to unresolved V genes, and the cause of the others is not known. From that table come the V and J calls and clone size; the DNA was used to work out D and trimming. The sample table shows roughly 300,000 clones, and roughly 84% are seen once. 15% to 20% of the sample is held by the ten biggest clonotypes.

The CDR3 runs 13 residues from the cysteine to the phenylalanine. Here the CDR3 DNA is all that survives: 39 bases in frame from base 1. The trim is 3 bases for V and 3 bases for J, with a gap of 8 bases between the germline ends. According to the germline V gene, CDR1 reads MNHEY and CDR2 reads SVGAGI. This TCR derives from a man aged 18-30 years in good health. Sequencing input: memory CD8+ T cells sorted from blood. The cell subset or site label for this specimen denotes: CD45RO+ cells pooled with CCR7-negative TemRA cells. The chain links TRBV6-5 with TRBJ1-2, with TRBD1 as a weak D call on 5 bases. The nucleotide sequence is given as TGTGCCAGCAGTTATGTACAGGACTATGGCTACACCTTC. This sequence encodes CASSYVQDYGYTF.